This T cell receptor beta chain was retrieved from a study of CD8 T cells in Susac syndrome. The RNA input was 0.5 to 1 ug, and it was reverse transcribed with random hexamers. With immunoSEQ multiplex PCR, TCR beta CDR3 was amplified across 54 Vbeta and 13 Jbeta. TCRdb ran MiXCR on the immunoSEQ multiplex PCR reads and lists one entry per CDR3 protein. The sample yields roughly 120,000 distinct CDR3 sequences, approximately 94% seen once. CD8+ and CD4+ T cells circulating in blood were sequenced for TCR beta. TEMRA cells were FACS-enriched, with CD8+ and CD4+ T cells isolated negatively. The CDR3 contains 12 residues. V dropped 2 bases and J dropped 6 bases, with 7 bases sitting between them. CDR1 is SNHLY and CDR2 is FYNNEI in the germline V gene.

V is TRBV2 and J is TRBJ1-1; D gene unclear. Sequencing was carried out using CD4+ T cells from PBMCs. This TCR was recovered from a human donor with multiple sclerosis. The CDR3 nucleotides read TGTGCCAGCAGTGAAATTGGGGCTGAAGCTTTCTTT. This codes for CASSEIGAEAFF.